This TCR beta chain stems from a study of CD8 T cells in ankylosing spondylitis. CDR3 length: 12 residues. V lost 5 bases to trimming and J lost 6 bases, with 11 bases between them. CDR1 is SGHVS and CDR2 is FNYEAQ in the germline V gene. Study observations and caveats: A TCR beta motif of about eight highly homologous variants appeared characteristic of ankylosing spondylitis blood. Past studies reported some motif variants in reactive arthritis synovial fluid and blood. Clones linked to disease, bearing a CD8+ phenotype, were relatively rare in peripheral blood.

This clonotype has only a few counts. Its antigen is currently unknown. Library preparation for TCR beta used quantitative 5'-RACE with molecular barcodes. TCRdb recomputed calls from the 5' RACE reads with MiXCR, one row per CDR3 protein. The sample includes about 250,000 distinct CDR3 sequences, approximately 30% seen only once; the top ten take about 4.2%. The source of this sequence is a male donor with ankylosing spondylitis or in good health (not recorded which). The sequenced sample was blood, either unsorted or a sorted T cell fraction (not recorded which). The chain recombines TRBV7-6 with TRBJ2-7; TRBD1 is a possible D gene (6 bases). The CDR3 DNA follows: TGTGCCAGCAGCCCCGGGACAACCGAGCAGTACTTC. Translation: CASSPGTTEQYF.